What follows are 18 T cell receptor beta chains derived from one specimen sequenced in a study of T-cell memory formation after mild COVID-19. TCRdb re-called the 5' RACE reads through MiXCR, storing one row per CDR3 protein. The table includes 410,000 or so distinct CDR3 sequences, under 25% detected once. Sequencing was performed on PBMCs or a T cell subset sorted from them (not recorded which). These receptors originate from an adult woman who had mild COVID-19 (a few samples of this study predate the infection). Cell type and time point are not known.

This clonotype has more than one count but fewer than ten. The chain couples TRBV20-1 to TRBJ2-7, with D possibly being TRBD2 (5 bases). V lost 3 bases and J 2 bases, leaving 11 bases between the germline ends. Germline CDR1 DFQATT, CDR2 SNEGSKA (reference sequence). The CDR3 spans 13 residues. DNA for the CDR3: TGCAGTGCTAGCCCGGGATTTACCTACGAGCAGTACTTC. Protein sequence: CSASPGFTYEQYF.

This clonotype was picked up a small number of times. The chain recombines TRBV6-2 or TRBV6-3 with TRBJ2-5; D call uncertain. Germline CDR1 MNHEY, CDR2 SVGEGT. V lost 2 bases to trimming and J lost 1 base, with 8 bases between them. The CDR3 has 14 amino acids. The CDR3 DNA follows: TGTGCCAGCAGTTACGGGCGGCTCCAAGAGACCCAGTACTTC. Residues: CASSYGRLQETQYF.

The chain combines TRBV7-3 with TRBJ2-1, with TRBD2 matching over 10 bases. The CDR3 is made up of 13 amino acids. Trimming at V came to 5 bases and at J to 15 bases, leaving 10 bases not matched to a gene. In germline, CDR1 is SGHTA, CDR2 FQGTGA. CDR3 protein: CASSLLAGEALFF. In nucleotides, the CDR3 is TGTGCCAGCAGCCTTCTAGCGGGAGAGGCGTTGTTCTTC.

This clonotype was observed a handful of times. The rearrangement links TRBV7-9 to TRBJ2-6; D unresolved. The CDR3 covers 13 residues. V was shortened by 1 base and J by 3 bases, with 1 base between the two germline ends. Germline V gene sequence: CDR1 SEHNR, CDR2 FQNEAQ (reference sequence). The CDR3 sequence is CASSLVGANVLTF. In DNA form, the CDR3 reads TGTGCCAGCAGCTTAGTTGGGGCCAACGTCCTGACTTTC.

This clonotype was detected a few times. V usage is TRBV5-1 and J usage is TRBJ2-6; D not certain. Trimming removed 1 base at V and 1 base at J, with 24 bases between. This CDR3 is built from 21 residues. Germline CDR1 is SGHRS and CDR2 is YFSETQ. CDR3 coding DNA: TGCGCCAGCAGCTTGCCCCAGGTTGGCCATCCCGCTTTTTCTGGGGCCAACGTCCTGACTTTC. This translates into CASSLPQVGHPAFSGANVLTF.

This CDR3 is CASSSRDYSPTQYF. In nucleotides, the CDR3 is TGTGCCAGCAGTTCCCGGGACTACTCCCCAACGCAGTATTTT. The rearrangement uses TRBV6-1 and TRBJ2-3, with TRBD2 matching over 7 bases. After removal of 5 bases from V and 9 bases from J, the junction contained 11 bases not matched to a gene. The CDR3 covers 14 residues. CDR1 is MNHNS and CDR2 is SASEGT in the germline V gene.

A note on this clonotype: With a much larger clone just one base away, this may be a read error. The chain has TRBV9 and TRBJ2-7, with D hard to call. The V and J ends lost 0 bases and 2 bases respectively, with 3 bases between them. CDR1 and CDR2 (germline): SGDLS, YYNGEE. The CDR3 is made up of 12 amino acids. The CDR3 reads CASSVVPYEQYF. CDR3 nucleotide sequence: TGTGCCAGCAGCGTAGTTCCCTACGAGCAGTACTTC.

A few counts support this clonotype. The chain has TRBV12-3 or TRBV12-4 and TRBJ1-1; TRBD1 matches 7 bases. The CDR3 runs to 15 residues. The V gene end was trimmed by 6 bases and the J gene end by 0 bases; junction bases not matched to a gene: 7. The CDR3 spells CASSYKTGLNTEAFF. The CDR3 DNA is TGTGCCAGCAGCTACAAGACAGGGCTGAACACTGAAGCTTTCTTT.

This rearrangement joins TRBV2 to TRBJ2-7; TRBD1 might be the D (5 bases). Germline V gene lookup returns CDR1 SNHLY and CDR2 FYNNEI. This CDR3 is built from 14 residues. V was trimmed by 6 bases and J by 4 bases, leaving 16 bases between them. CDR3 region: CASRKLGAAYEQYF. The CDR3 DNA reads as TGTGCCAGCAGGAAGCTAGGGGCTGCTTACGAGCAGTACTTC.

This clonotype was picked up a small number of times. The chain carries TRBV6-5 and TRBJ1-1, with 12 bases fitting TRBD1. The junction had 11 bases not matched to a gene; V was cut back by 4 bases and J by 5 bases. The germline CDR1 and CDR2 sequences are MNHEY and SVGAGI. This CDR3 spans 17 amino acids. The DNA of the CDR3 is TGTGCCAGCAGTTCCAGGGGACAGGGGGCGATTGGGACTGAAGCTTTCTTT. Encoded protein: CASSSRGQGAIGTEAFF.

V and J are TRBV4-1 and TRBJ2-7, with 11 positions matching TRBD2. Germline values: CDR1 MGHRA, CDR2 YSYEKL. The CDR3 is made up of 15 amino acids. J lost 2 bases, V lost 11 bases, and 11 bases had no gene match. In DNA, the CDR3 is TGCGCCGCCCGTTATCTAGCGGGGGGTCCCTACGAGCAGTACTTC. Translation gives CAARYLAGGPYEQYF.

V usage is TRBV7-2 and J usage is TRBJ1-2; D gene uncertain. Trimming removed 3 bases from V and 8 bases from J, with 10 bases in between. Germline CDR1 and CDR2: SGHTA and FQGNSA. The length of the CDR3 is 12 residues. The CDR3 region has the DNA TGTGCCAGCAGCTTCTATGATTCCGGCTACACCTTC. Its protein is CASSFYDSGYTF.

V gene TRBV6-5 combines with J gene TRBJ1-2; maybe TRBD1 (6 bases). Germline loops: CDR1 MNHEY, CDR2 SVGAGI. V lost 4 bases and J lost 4, with 19 bases in between. The CDR3 has 16 amino acids. The CDR3, as DNA: TGTGCCAGCAGTTCATCGGGGGCCTCCTTCCCCTATGGCTACACCTTC. Its protein is CASSSSGASFPYGYTF.

The rearrangement uses TRBV15 and TRBJ2-3; perhaps TRBD2 as D (5 bases). The length of the CDR3 is 15 residues. The germline V gene has CDR1 LNHNV and CDR2 YYDKDF (reference sequence). V was shortened by 6 bases and J by 6 bases, with 19 bases between the two germline ends. The CDR3 reads CATSHVEELTDTQYF. In DNA form, the CDR3 reads TGTGCCACCAGTCATGTGGAGGAACTCACGGATACGCAGTATTTT.

This clonotype was counted between two and nine times. The chain has TRBV11-2 and TRBJ1-2; D uncertain. Trimming took 3 bases from V and 5 from J, leaving 10 bases between them. CDR1 SGHAT and CDR2 FQNNGV come from the germline V gene. The CDR3 is 13 amino acids. CDR3 sequence (DNA): TGTGCCAGCAGCTTGTCGGCAGCTTATGGCTACACCTTC. The encoded protein is CASSLSAAYGYTF.

The J gene is TRBJ2-2, the V gene TRBV11-1; 10 nucleotides align to TRBD2. V trimming: 5 bases; J trimming: 0 bases; junction bases outside the gene matches: 6. Germline lookup yields CDR1 SGHAT and CDR2 FQDESV (reference sequence). CDR3 length equals 17 residues. CDR3 DNA sequence: TGTGCCAGCAGCCGAACCGGACTAGCGGCGAACACCGGGGAGCTGTTTTTT. It specifies CASSRTGLAANTGELFF. Full variable domain (missing parts from reference TRBV11-1 and TRBJ2-2): EAEVAQSPRYKITEKSQAVAFWCDPISGHATLYWYRQILGQGPELLVQFQDESVVDDSQLPKDRFSAERLKGVDSTLKIQPAELGDSAMYLCASSRTGLAANTGELFFGEGSRLTVL.

This CDR3 is CASSKSAGTGSYNEQFF. For the CDR3, the DNA is TGTGCCAGCAGCAAATCGGCCGGGACAGGGTCCTACAATGAGCAGTTCTTC. This chain uses TRBV5-4 with TRBJ2-1; TRBD1 matches 9 bases. Germline loops: CDR1 SGHNT, CDR2 YYREEE (reference sequence). With V trimmed by 4 bases and J by 1 base, 9 bases remained unmatched. The CDR3 is made up of 17 amino acids.

This clonotype showed up just a few times. The chain recombines TRBV14 with TRBJ1-1, with 8 bases matching TRBD1. Per the germline V gene, CDR1 is SGHDN and CDR2 is FVKESK. V dropped 3 bases and J dropped 1; count of bases not matched to a gene: 10. CDR3 length: 17 amino acids. CDR3 coding DNA: TGTGCCAGCAGCCAGGGGACAGGACAATCTTCGAACACTGAAGCTTTCTTT. Residues: CASSQGTGQSSNTEAFF.